Listed below are T cell receptor beta chains from one sample, sequenced in a study of T-cell memory formation after mild COVID-19. Each CDR3 protein is one row after TCRdb ran MiXCR on the 5' RACE reads. This table holds fewer than 70,000 distinct CDR3 sequences, 8% to 10% found once. Sequenced input: PBMCs or a T cell subset sorted from them (not recorded which). Source of these receptors: a man younger than 35 who had mild COVID-19 (a few samples of this study predate the infection). Cell type and time point are not known. Both conserved end residues are part of each CDR3. D genes are given only for firm matches. For some rows the clone size is stated as once, few or many, or as a class when expanded; others skip it.

15	TRBV9	.	TRBD1	TRBJ1-2	TGTGCCAGCAGCGTACAGGGGGCGCCGGGGTATGGCTACACCTTC	CASSVQGAPGYGYTF
15	TRBV5-1	.	TRBD1	TRBJ1-5	TGCGCCAGCAGCGCGTCAGGGGGCCGGAATCAGCCCCAGCATTTT	CASSASGGRNQPQHF
17	TRBV6-6	many	.	TRBJ2-7	TGTGCCAGCAGTTCCCGGGCCTCCGTTATCGGGACCTACGAGCAGTACTTC	CASSSRASVIGTYEQYF
12	TRBV12-3/TRBV12-4	.	.	TRBJ1-1	TGTGCCAGCAGTTCTGCGGGGACCGAAGCTTTCTTT	CASSSAGTEAFF
14	TRBV23-1	few	.	TRBJ2-7	TGCGCCAGCAGTACTACCCCTGTCGCCTACGAGCAGTACTTC	CASSTTPVAYEQYF
15	TRBV10-3	few	TRBD2	TRBJ2-3	TGTGCCATCGGCTTAGCGGGGCCTAGCACAGATACGCAGTATTTT	CAIGLAGPSTDTQYF
13	TRBV7-9	.	.	TRBJ2-6	TGTGCCAGCAGCTTTGCTGGGGCCAACGTCCTGACTTTC	CASSFAGANVLTF
15	TRBV6-1	few	.	TRBJ2-1	TGTGCCAGCAGTGAGGGTACGGGGCCCACCAATGAGCAGTTCTTC	CASSEGTGPTNEQFF
15	TRBV18	few	.	TRBJ1-2	TGTGCCAGCTCACCCGTACAGGGCTTCGACTATGGCTACACCTTC	CASSPVQGFDYGYTF
13	TRBV12-3/TRBV12-4	.	.	TRBJ1-2	TGTGCCAGCAGCACAGGGACTAACTATGGCTACACCTTC	CASSTGTNYGYTF
14	TRBV12-3/TRBV12-4	few	.	TRBJ1-2	TGTGCCAGCAGTGCGGGACAAGCTAACTATGGCTACACCTTC	CASSAGQANYGYTF
15	TRBV7-6	few	.	TRBJ1-1	TGTGCCAGCAGCTCCGGAGGGGGGCGGGTAGGTGAAGCTTTCTTT	CASSSGGGRVGEAFF
13	TRBV5-6	few	TRBD1	TRBJ2-7	TGTGCCAGCAGCTCGGACAGGTCCTACGAGCAGTACTTC	CASSSDRSYEQYF
14	TRBV5-1	few	.	TRBJ1-4	TGCGCCAGCAGCACTCAGGGTACCAATGAAAAACTGTTTTTT	CASSTQGTNEKLFF
14	TRBV4-1	.	.	TRBJ1-1	TGCGCCAGCAGCCAGCTAGGGTGGCGGACTGAAGCTTTCTTT	CASSQLGWRTEAFF
15	TRBV5-1	few	.	TRBJ1-4	TGCGCCAGCAGCTTGTTGCCAGAAGCTAATGAAAAACTGTTTTTT	CASSLLPEANEKLFF
14	TRBV5-1	many	TRBD1	TRBJ2-1	TGCGCCAGCAGCTTAACAGGGGGCTTCAATGAGCAGTTCTTC	CASSLTGGFNEQFF
13	TRBV7-2	.	.	TRBJ1-1	TGTGCCAGCAGCGCCCAGGTGAACACTGAAGCTTTCTTT	CASSAQVNTEAFF
16	TRBV12-3/TRBV12-4	.	TRBD1	TRBJ1-2	TGTGCCAGCAGTCTCGAAAAGACAGGGGGCAGCTATGGCTACACCTTC	CASSLEKTGGSYGYTF
12	TRBV18	few	.	TRBJ2-1	TGTGCCAGCTCACCACCCAGCCATGAGCAGTTCTTC	CASSPPSHEQFF
15	TRBV11-2	.	.	TRBJ1-6	TGTGCCAGCAGCTTAGGGAGCTCCTATAATTCACCCCTCCACTTT	CASSLGSSYNSPLHF
13	TRBV20-1	few	.	TRBJ2-3	TGCAGTGCTAGAGCTAGCTGGACAGATACGCAGTATTTT	CSARASWTDTQYF
16	TRBV4-3	few	.	TRBJ2-6	TGCGCCAGCAGCCAAGATCCGGGCCCTGGGGCCAACGTCCTGACTTTC	CASSQDPGPGANVLTF
13	TRBV6-5	many	TRBD1	TRBJ2-5	TGTGCCAGCAGGGGACAGGACCAAGAGACCCAGTACTTC	CASRGQDQETQYF
14	TRBV20-1	few	TRBD2	TRBJ2-5	TGCAGTGCTGAGATAGCGGGGGTCGGCGAGACCCAGTACTTC	CSAEIAGVGETQYF
14	TRBV5-1	few	.	TRBJ1-5	TGCGCCAGCAGCCTGGATTCCTCAGATCAGCCCCAGCATTTT	CASSLDSSDQPQHF
16	TRBV20-1	few	.	TRBJ1-6	TGCAGTGCTAGAGTGCGGGCGATGCCGGGCCGTTCACCCCTCCACTTT	CSARVRAMPGRSPLHF
15	TRBV20-1	few	.	TRBJ1-3	TGCAGTGCTAGAGCGGCCGGGACCGGCGGAAACACCATATATTTT	CSARAAGTGGNTIYF
15	TRBV4-3	few	.	TRBJ2-4	TGCGCCAGCAGCCAGGGGGATATAGCCAAAAACATTCAGTACTTC	CASSQGDIAKNIQYF
14	TRBV19	.	.	TRBJ2-1	TGTGCCAGTCGGATATCCCAGAGAAACAATGAGCAGTTCTTC	CASRISQRNNEQFF
14	TRBV7-2	.	TRBD1	TRBJ2-1	TGTGCCAGCAGCCGTGAGGGACAGGGACGGGAGCAGTTCTTC	CASSREGQGREQFF
14	TRBV7-2	.	.	TRBJ2-3	TGTGCCAGCAGCCCGATGGGGGCGGGAGATACGCAGTATTTT	CASSPMGAGDTQYF
16	TRBV7-2	.	TRBD2	TRBJ2-5	TGTGCCAGCAGCTTAGCTAGCGGGGGGGCCCAAGAGACCCAGTACTTC	CASSLASGGAQETQYF
15	TRBV18	few	.	TRBJ1-1	TGTGCCAGCTCACCTGCGTCCGGCCGGGGGACTGAAGCTTTCTTT	CASSPASGRGTEAFF
13	TRBV27	.	TRBD1	TRBJ1-6	TGTGCCAGCAGGGGACAGGGCAATTCACCCCTCCACTTT	CASRGQGNSPLHF
15	TRBV6-1	.	.	TRBJ2-2	TGTGCCAGCAGTGTGATCGGGGGCATCACCGGGGAGCTGTTTTTT	CASSVIGGITGELFF
15	TRBV2	.	.	TRBJ2-2	TGTGCCAGCAGGAGGATAGCGGAACGAACCGGGGAGCTGTTTTTT	CASRRIAERTGELFF
17	TRBV4-1	many	TRBD2	TRBJ2-3	TGCGCCAGCAGCCCCTCTAGGCTAGCGGGGACGGCAGATACGCAGTATTTT	CASSPSRLAGTADTQYF
13	TRBV18	.	.	TRBJ1-2	TGTGCCAGCTCACAGGACACCGCCTATGGCTACACCTTC	CASSQDTAYGYTF
14	TRBV10-2	.	.	TRBJ1-5	TGCGCCAGCAGTGAGATCGGGCATGGGCAGCCCCAGCATTTT	CASSEIGHGQPQHF
12	TRBV7-3	many	.	TRBJ2-1	TGTGCCAGCAGCTTAACGGAAGGGGAGCAGTTCTTC	CASSLTEGEQFF
15	TRBV19	.	.	TRBJ2-7	TGTGCCAGTAGACCCAGGGGGGTGATGGCCTACGAGCAGTACTTC	CASRPRGVMAYEQYF
15	TRBV28	few	.	TRBJ1-5	TGTGCCAGCAGTTTCGGAGACAGAATGAATCAGCCCCAGCATTTT	CASSFGDRMNQPQHF
12	TRBV7-9	.	.	TRBJ2-1	TGTGCCAGCAGCTTCGGTCCAGGGGAGCAGTTCTTC	CASSFGPGEQFF
16	TRBV6-2/TRBV6-3	.	TRBD2	TRBJ2-2	TGTGCCAGCAGTCCTTCCAGCGGGGATAACACCAGGGAGCTGTTTTTT	CASSPSSGDNTRELFF
13	TRBV5-8	few	TRBD1	TRBJ2-3	TGTGCCAGCGACAGGGCAAGCACAGATACGCAGTATTTT	CASDRASTDTQYF
13	TRBV29-1	few	TRBD1	TRBJ2-3	TGCAGCGCTGGGGGACAGAACACAGATACGCAGTATTTT	CSAGGQNTDTQYF
13	TRBV5-6	.	.	TRBJ1-3	TGTGCCAGCAGCGGCCCGTCGAAAAACACCATATATTTT	CASSGPSKNTIYF
15	TRBV5-1	.	.	TRBJ2-7	TGCGCCAGCAGCTCAGGACAGAGCAGAAGGGACGAGCAGTACTTC	CASSSGQSRRDEQYF